Listed here are 21 T cell receptor beta chains from one sample, sequenced in a study of technical replicates of blood from a handful of donors. This table comes from immunoSEQ multiplex PCR, and its TCRdb copy is limited to in-frame clones, with some not included. The top ten clones hold around 0.35% of a sample with roughly 97,000 clones, about 96% of them seen once. Material for sequencing was T cells isolated from PBMCs. The source of these receptors is a human donor in good health.

This chain joins TRBV6-1 and TRBJ1-2; no definite D call. Trimming took 1 base from V and 6 from J, leaving 12 bases between them. This CDR3 has 14 residues. Per the germline V gene, CDR1 is MNHNS and CDR2 is SASEGT. DNA of the CDR3: TGTGCCAGCAGTGAAGGTTGGACGGAGGATGGCTACACCTTC. As protein: CASSEGWTEDGYTF.

This sequence joins TRBV7-2 and TRBJ2-3, with 8 bases lining up with TRBD2. Trimming removed 10 bases from V and 10 bases from J; junction bases left unmatched: 19. Germline loops: CDR1 SGHTA, CDR2 FQGNSA. This CDR3 is 15 amino acids long. For the CDR3, the DNA is TGTGCCACCCACCGGGGGGGGGTACTCAGGGACCCGCAGTATTTT. The encoded protein is CATHRGGVLRDPQYF.

The V gene is TRBV7-9, the J gene TRBJ2-1, with 10 bases that match TRBD2. Germline values: CDR1 SEHNR, CDR2 FQNEAQ (reference sequence). This CDR3 is 16 amino acids long. The J segment lost 7 bases and the V segment lost 1 base, leaving 7 bases of the junction unmatched. CDR3 nucleotide sequence: TGTGCCAGCAGCTTAGTGCGGGCTAGCGGGAGTAATGAGCAGTTCTTC. Amino acid sequence: CASSLVRASGSNEQFF.

The V call is TRBV7-8, the J call TRBJ2-5; tentatively, D is TRBD1 (6 bases). The V end was cut by 5 bases, the J end by 5 bases, with 15 bases between. CDR1 is SGHVS, CDR2 FQNEAQ, per germline. This CDR3 is built from 14 residues. The CDR3 coding sequence is TGTGCCAGCAGCGCAGTGGGGGCAAAGGAGACCCAGTACTTC. It is translated as CASSAVGAKETQYF.

This chain joins TRBV2 and TRBJ2-7; no reliable D call. Trimming pared 1 base from V and 6 bases from J, leaving 4 bases between. This CDR3 contains 11 residues. Germline V gene sequence: CDR1 SNHLY, CDR2 FYNNEI. Here the CDR3 DNA reads TGTGCCAGCAGTGAAGATCGCGAGCAGTACTTC. This sequence encodes CASSEDREQYF. The full variable domain, rest sourced from reference TRBV2 and TRBJ2-7, is EPEVTQTPSHQVTQMGQEVILRCVPISNHLYFYWYRQILGQKVEFLVSFYNNEISEKSEIFDDQFSVERPDGSNFTLKIRSTKLEDSAMYFCASSEDREQYFGPGTRLTVT.

This chain connects TRBV2 to TRBJ2-3; weak D call: TRBD2 (7 bases). CDR3 size: 15 residues. V was pared by 7 bases and J by 5 bases, with 19 bases between. CDR1 is SNHLY, CDR2 FYNNEI, per germline. The CDR3 protein is CASTGWGGYGDTQYF. DNA of the CDR3: TGTGCCAGCACCGGGTGGGGGGGCTATGGAGATACGCAGTATTTT. The complete variable domain, with remaining parts taken from reference TRBV2 and TRBJ2-3, reads EPEVTQTPSHQVTQMGQEVILRCVPISNHLYFYWYRQILGQKVEFLVSFYNNEISEKSEIFDDQFSVERPDGSNFTLKIRSTKLEDSAMYFCASTGWGGYGDTQYFGPGTRLTVL.

The rearrangement joins TRBV28 to TRBJ2-7; D perhaps matches TRBD2 (5 bases). From germline, CDR1 is MDHEN and CDR2 SYDVKM. V lost 8 bases, J lost 2 bases, and 19 bases lay in between. The CDR3 has 15 residues. In nucleotides, the CDR3 is TGTGCCAGCTTAGGGAGCGTTAACACGGCCTACGAGCAGTACTTC. It yields the protein CASLGSVNTAYEQYF.

This clone came up once. The J gene is TRBJ1-1, the V gene TRBV5-4; the D gene is possibly TRBD1 (5 bases). Germline V gene sequence: CDR1 SGHNT, CDR2 YYREEE (reference sequence). The V end was cut by 3 bases, the J end by 3 bases, with 15 bases between. The CDR3 runs to 15 residues. The chain's CDR3 is CASSSGGYGDTEAFF. In nucleotides, the CDR3 is TGTGCCAGCAGCTCGGGGGGGTACGGGGACACTGAAGCTTTCTTT.

The V gene is TRBV7-8, the J gene TRBJ2-7, with TRBD1 identical over 10 bases. The CDR3 runs to 16 residues. V shed 1 base and J 3 bases; nucleotides not matched to a gene: 6. From germline, CDR1 is SGHVS and CDR2 FQNEAQ. CDR3 in DNA: TGTGCCAGCAGCTTAGGACCAGGGACAGGGGACTACGAGCAGTACTTC. This sequence encodes CASSLGPGTGDYEQYF.

In DNA, the CDR3 is TGCGCCAGCAGCTTGGACGGGGATTGGGATACGCAGTATTTT. Translated: CASSLDGDWDTQYF. The J gene is TRBJ2-3, the V gene TRBV5-1; D might be TRBD2 (5 bases). The germline CDR1 and CDR2 sequences are SGHRS and YFSETQ. The V and J ends lost 0 bases and 6 bases respectively, with 11 bases between them. This CDR3 contains 14 residues. Based on the CDR3 plus reference TRBV5-1 and TRBJ2-3, the full variable domain is KAGVTQTPRYLIKTRGQQVTLSCSPISGHRSVSWYQQTPGQGLQFLFEYFSETQRNKGNFPGRFSGRQFSNSRSEMNVSTLELGDSALYLCASSLDGDWDTQYFGPGTRLTVL.

The V call is TRBV18, the J call TRBJ2-1, with 8 bases that match TRBD2. V dropped 2 bases and J dropped 1; count of bases not matched to a gene: 7. CDR1 and CDR2 (germline): KGHSH, LQKENI. The CDR3 loop spans 17 amino acids. CDR3 sequence (DNA): TGTGCCAGCTCACCAAGAATCACTAGCGGTTCCTACAATGAGCAGTTCTTC. Protein: CASSPRITSGSYNEQFF.

The chain uses TRBV11-3 and TRBJ2-2, with 14 bases aligning to TRBD2. The trim removed 1 base at V and 4 bases at J, leaving 8 bases unmatched. The CDR3 extends over 19 amino acids. Germline V gives CDR1 SGHNT, CDR2 YENEEA. The CDR3: CASSLGGTSGSYPTGELFF. The CDR3 DNA reads TGTGCCAGCAGCTTAGGAGGGACTAGCGGGAGTTACCCCACCGGGGAGCTGTTTTTT.

The chain is built from TRBV19 and TRBJ2-5; no clear D gene. Germline CDR1 reads LNHDA; CDR2 reads SQIVND (reference sequence). The CDR3 is 12 amino acids. V was cut by 5 bases and J by 3 bases, with 7 bases left in between. DNA of the CDR3: TGTGCCAGTAGTGCTGTAGAAGAGACCCAGTACTTC. Encoded protein: CASSAVEETQYF.

The chain carries TRBV5-1 and TRBJ2-7, with TRBD1 matching 8 bases. CDR1 is SGHRS, CDR2 YFSETQ, per germline. The CDR3 sequence is 15 residues long. The V gene end was trimmed by 0 bases and the J gene end by 2 bases; junction bases not matched to a gene: 4. CDR3 nucleotide sequence: TGCGCCAGCAGCTTGGTCAGGACAGGGCCCTACGAGCAGTACTTC. This encodes CASSLVRTGPYEQYF. The whole variable domain, remainder taken from reference TRBV5-1 and TRBJ2-7, is KAGVTQTPRYLIKTRGQQVTLSCSPISGHRSVSWYQQTPGQGLQFLFEYFSETQRNKGNFPGRFSGRQFSNSRSEMNVSTLELGDSALYLCASSLVRTGPYEQYFGPGTRLTVT.

This clone was seen a single time. This chain uses TRBV5-5 with TRBJ2-3; 11 bases align to TRBD1. V was clipped by 0 bases and J by 4 bases; unmatched bases: 4. The CDR3 covers 16 residues. Per the germline V gene, CDR1 is SGHKS and CDR2 is YYEKEE (reference sequence). In DNA form, the CDR3 reads TGTGCCAGCAGCTTGGAGGGACAGGGGGTAGCAGATACGCAGTATTTT. Amino acids: CASSLEGQGVADTQYF.

The V gene is TRBV2, the J gene TRBJ1-2; the match to TRBD1 covers 8 bases. The J segment lost 4 bases and the V segment lost 9 bases, leaving 1 base of the junction unmatched. This CDR3 comprises 11 residues. Germline CDR1 SNHLY, CDR2 FYNNEI. The CDR3 loop reads CASGQGYGYTF. In DNA, the CDR3 is TGTGCCAGTGGACAGGGCTATGGCTACACCTTC.

The genes are TRBV14 and TRBJ1-2, with D perhaps matching TRBD1 (5 bases). There are 13 residues in the CDR3. In germline, CDR1 is SGHDN, CDR2 FVKESK. V was pared by 4 bases and J by 4 bases, with 10 bases between. The CDR3: CASSPGTGYGYTF. CDR3 sequence (DNA): TGTGCCAGCAGCCCCGGGACTGGCTATGGCTACACCTTC.

Here the CDR3 DNA reads TGTGCCAGCAGTGAAGATCCAGGGGGCCCAGAGCGCCTCCACTACGAGCAGTACTTC. It translates to CASSEDPGGPERLHYEQYF. This rearrangement joins TRBV2 to TRBJ2-7; 8 bases map to TRBD1. This CDR3 comprises 19 residues. V was pared by 1 base and J by 3 bases, with 17 bases of the junction left unmatched. Germline CDR1 and CDR2: SNHLY and FYNNEI.

The chain couples TRBV9 to TRBJ2-6, with TRBD1 as a possible D gene (5 bases). The CDR3 is 16 residues long. CDR1 and CDR2 (germline): SGDLS, YYNGEE. The ends were cut back, 4 bases at V and 1 base at J, with 12 bases in the middle. CDR3 in amino acids: CASSSPRQSGANVLTF. The CDR3 coding sequence is TGTGCCAGCAGCTCACCTAGACAGTCTGGGGCCAACGTCCTGACTTTC.

The chain combines TRBV28 with TRBJ2-3; TRBD1 is a possible D gene (8 bases). Germline V lookup: CDR1 MDHEN, CDR2 SYDVKM. The V gene lost 4 bases and the J gene lost 4 bases, with 33 bases spanning the gap. The CDR3 has 21 amino acids. The CDR3 DNA sequence: TGTGCCAGCAGTTCTACATGGACAGGGCCTTGGACTAGATCGTGGGCAGATACGCAGTATTTT. This codes for CASSSTWTGPWTRSWADTQYF.

This chain connects TRBV5-4 to TRBJ2-1; possible D gene TRBD2, 6 bases. This CDR3 has 16 amino acids. CDR1 is SGHNT and CDR2 is YYREEE in the germline V gene (reference sequence). Trimming removed 4 bases at V and 6 bases at J, with 20 bases between. The CDR3 here is CASSPNGGTLSNEQFF. The DNA of the CDR3 is TGTGCCAGCAGCCCTAACGGCGGGACTTTAAGCAATGAGCAGTTCTTC.